This T cell receptor (beta chain) was sequenced for a study of early T cells in non-severe SARS-CoV-2 infection. The wider study: Chains were not paired, and sequencing was done on bulk RNA from unsorted whole blood.

This clonotype was detected a few times. Individual cDNA molecules carried attached unique molecular identifiers. MiXCR, applied by TCRdb to the 5' RACE reads, yields one record per CDR3 protein. Of about 21,000 distinct CDR3 sequences in the sample, approximately 4.6% were seen once. The V and J ends lost 5 bases and 7 bases, in that order; junction bases with no gene match: 15. The CDR3 contains 18 residues. The germline gives CDR1 SGHDT, CDR2 YYEEEE. The V call is TRBV5-6, the J call TRBJ1-6, with TRBD1 matching 10 bases. The sequenced sample consisted of whole blood. The receptor was isolated from an adult who was a healthcare worker with PCR-confirmed SARS-CoV-2 infection or an uninfected control (not recorded which). DNA for the CDR3: TGTGCCAGCAGGATGGGACAGGGGAACTATGTTGGAAATTCACCCCTCCACTTT. It translates to CASRMGQGNYVGNSPLHF.